Described below is a single TCR beta chain sequence and its context. As handled by the study authors: Reference gene primer amplification gave nucleated cell count estimates. Profiled with immunoSEQ multiplex PCR; TCRdb holds only in-frame clones, not every one. V, J and clone size are taken as reported in that table, and D and trimming were inferred from the DNA itself. This sample has about 250,000 clones, with approximately 86% found just once. These data come from a study of blood T cell repertoires in COVID-19. The sample comprised peripheral blood. This receptor was taken from a woman in her sixties or seventies who had recovered from COVID-19.

Here the CDR3 reads CASSQRGVTYEQYF. CDR3 sequence (DNA): TGTGCCAGCAGCCAGCGGGGGGTGACCTACGAGCAGTACTTC. The gene calls are TRBV3-1 (or the pseudogene TRBV3-2) and TRBJ2-7; TRBD2 aligns across 8 bases. The CDR3 length is 14 residues. The ends lost 3 bases at V and 2 bases at J; junction bases unmatched: 3. CDR1 LGHDT and CDR2 YNNKEL come from the germline V gene (reference sequence).